One sample yielded the 17 T cell receptor beta chains listed below, sequenced in a study of T cells in Graves' hyperthyroidism and ophthalmopathy. Template material for amplifying TCR beta CDR3 regions consisted of RNA transcripts. TCR CDR3 regions were first amplified by RT-PCR with HTBI primers. TCRdb reprocessed the multiplex PCR reads via MiXCR and lists one record per CDR3 protein. The repertoire holds 500,000 to 800,000 distinct CDR3 sequences, with roughly 45% as singletons. The sequencing input was peripheral blood or thyroid tissue (not recorded which). Source of these receptors: an adult man with Graves' disease, either hyperthyroidism or ophthalmopathy (not recorded which).

This clonotype came up a few times. V usage is TRBV19 and J usage is TRBJ1-5; D ambiguous. Germline V lookup: CDR1 LNHDA, CDR2 SQIVND (reference sequence). The CDR3 has 12 residues. V lost 3 bases to trimming and J lost 10 bases, with 10 bases between them. Written as DNA, the CDR3 is TGTGCCAGTAGTATCGAACGAAAACCCCAGCATTTT. It is translated as CASSIERKPQHF.

The gene calls are TRBV7-3 and TRBJ1-4, with D possibly TRBD1 on 6 matching bases. The germline CDR1 and CDR2 sequences are SGHTA and FQGTGA. V dropped 0 bases and J dropped 8 bases, with 16 bases sitting between them. There are 16 residues in the CDR3. CDR3 coding DNA: TGTGCCAGCAGCTTAACGCTTTCGGGGACATGGGAAAAACTGTTTTTT. It yields the protein CASSLTLSGTWEKLFF.

The chain joins TRBV7-6 to TRBJ1-4, with 7 bases aligning to TRBD1. This CDR3 has 15 residues. V lost 5 bases and J lost 5; bases outside the gene matches: 8. In germline, CDR1 is SGHVS, CDR2 FNYEAQ. In DNA, the CDR3 is TGTGCCAGCAGCCTCGACAGGGATGGCAATGAAAAACTGTTTTTT. It yields the protein CASSLDRDGNEKLFF. Full variable domain (remainder filled in from reference TRBV7-6 and TRBJ1-4): GAGVSQSPRYKVTKRGQDVALRCDPISGHVSLYWYRQALGQGPEFLTYFNYEAQQDKSGLPNDRFSAERPEGSISTLTIQRTEQRDSAMYRCASSLDRDGNEKLFFGSGTQLSVL.

The chain couples TRBV20-1 to TRBJ1-2; D gene unclear. Germline loops: CDR1 DFQATT, CDR2 SNEGSKA (reference sequence). V lost 0 bases and J 4 bases, leaving 9 bases between the germline ends. The CDR3 loop spans 13 amino acids. The CDR3 DNA reads as TGCAGTGCTAGAGACAGCAATGTCTATGGCTACACCTTC. This encodes CSARDSNVYGYTF.

The chain couples TRBV29-1 to TRBJ2-5; tentatively, D is TRBD1 (6 bases). Germline values: CDR1 SQVTM, CDR2 ANQGSEA. With 6 bases removed from V and 4 bases from J, the gap between germline ends came to 15 bases. This CDR3 is 13 amino acids long. CDR3 residues: CSVRLVGAETQYF. As DNA, the CDR3 is TGCAGCGTCCGACTGGTGGGGGCAGAGACCCAGTACTTC.

This clonotype was detected a few times. This chain joins TRBV6-5 and TRBJ2-5, with 10 positions matching TRBD1. V lost 5 bases to trimming and J lost 5 bases; unmatched junction nucleotides: 8. CDR3 length: 15 residues. The germline CDR1 and CDR2 sequences are MNHEY and SVGAGI. The CDR3 protein is CASSPQTGGYETQYF. The CDR3 bases are TGTGCCAGCAGTCCACAGACAGGGGGCTATGAGACCCAGTACTTC.

This clonotype was seen just once. The V gene is TRBV29-1, the J gene TRBJ1-2; D unclear. The CDR3 length is 14 residues. Trimming left V 6 bases short and J 0 bases short, with 14 bases between. Looked up from germline, CDR1 is SQVTM and CDR2 is ANQGSEA. The CDR3 DNA reads TGCAGCGTGGGATGGTTAAGCCCTAACTATGGCTACACCTTC. Residues: CSVGWLSPNYGYTF.

This clonotype occurred many times. This rearrangement joins TRBV15 to TRBJ1-1; D is possibly TRBD1 (5 bases). The CDR3 is 15 residues long. Germline CDR1 reads LNHNV; CDR2 reads YYDKDF (reference sequence). V lost 0 bases and J lost 5, with 13 bases in between. Here the CDR3 DNA reads TGTGCCACCAGCAGAGATCAGGGTTTTTGGACTGAAGCTTTCTTT. This codes for CATSRDQGFWTEAFF.

The chain joins TRBV2 to TRBJ2-7; D is perhaps TRBD1 or TRBD2 (6 bases each). CDR1 and CDR2 (germline): SNHLY, FYNNEI. V was cut by 1 base and J by 5 bases, with 9 bases left in between. The CDR3 consists of 13 residues. CDR3 nucleotides: TGTGCCAGCAGTGAAGAGGGGGGCAACGAGCAGTACTTC. Its translation is CASSEEGGNEQYF.

In the case of this clonotype: Compared with germline, one end of the junction differs, possibly owing to a read error. The V call is TRBV5-1, the J call TRBJ2-7, with TRBD1 as a possible D gene (5 bases). This CDR3 is built from 9 residues. Germline-derived CDR1 and CDR2 are SGHRS and YFSETQ. The CDR3 DNA is TGCGCCAGCAGCTCGGACAATACCTTC. It specifies CASSSDNTF. The whole variable domain, remainder taken from reference TRBV5-1 and TRBJ2-7, is KAGVTQTPRYLIKTRGQQVTLSCSPISGHRSVSWYQQTPGQGLQFLFEYFSETQRNKGNFPGRFSGRQFSNSRSEMNVSTLELGDSALYLCASSSDNTFGPGTRLTVT.

The chain joins TRBV24-1 to TRBJ2-1, with D perhaps being TRBD1 or TRBD2 (5 bases each). The V gene lost 3 bases and the J gene lost 6 bases, with 17 bases spanning the gap. The germline V gene has CDR1 KGHDR and CDR2 SFDVKD. The CDR3 has 16 amino acids. CDR3: CATSDLTPGQINEQFF. CDR3 bases: TGTGCCACCAGTGATCTAACACCGGGGCAGATCAATGAGCAGTTCTTC.

Notes on this clonotype: Given a much more abundant clone one base away, this may be a read error. As the CDR3 is not closed by the conserved phenylalanine or tryptophan, this likely results from a read error. V gene TRBV24-1 combines with J gene TRBJ1-2; tentative D call: TRBD1 (5 bases). CDR1 is KGHDR, CDR2 SFDVKD, per germline. Deletions cut 2 bases from V and 4 bases from J, with 10 bases between. The CDR3 has 14 residues. CDR3 in DNA: TGTGCCACCAGTGATTCGGCCAGGGCCTATGGCTACACCCTC. Residues: CATSDSARAYGYTL.

This chain joins TRBV19 and TRBJ2-7; 10 positions match TRBD1. J lost 2 bases, V lost 11 bases, and 6 bases had no gene match. Germline V gene lookup returns CDR1 LNHDA and CDR2 SQIVND (reference sequence). This CDR3 has 13 amino acids. The chain's CDR3 is CACTGTGAYEQYF. CDR3 sequence (DNA): TGTGCCTGCACCGGGACAGGGGCCTACGAGCAGTACTTC.

CDR3 amino acids: CSVEANAGNTIYF. In DNA form, the CDR3 reads TGCAGCGTTGAAGCCAACGCTGGAAACACCATATATTTT. The chain recombines TRBV29-1 with TRBJ1-3; D is undetermined. Germline CDR1 is SQVTM and CDR2 is ANQGSEA. The CDR3 sequence is 13 residues long. V gave up 1 base and J gave up 2 bases, with 6 bases separating them.

The chain is built from TRBV7-6 and TRBJ1-2; D may be TRBD1 (6 bases). The CDR3 consists of 13 residues. Germline V gene sequence: CDR1 SGHVS, CDR2 FNYEAQ. The V gene lost 5 bases and the J gene lost 6 bases, with 13 bases spanning the gap. This CDR3 is CASSNTGSHGYTF. In DNA form, the CDR3 reads TGTGCCAGCAGCAACACAGGGAGCCATGGCTACACCTTC.

V gene TRBV25-1 combines with J gene TRBJ1-2; D remains unclear. Germline CDR1 reads MGHDK; CDR2 reads SYGVNS. The ends were cut back, 7 bases at V and 4 bases at J, with 10 bases in the middle. The CDR3 is made up of 12 amino acids. The CDR3 region is CASISEGYGYTF. The CDR3 coding sequence is TGTGCCAGCATATCAGAGGGCTATGGCTACACCTTC.

The chain carries TRBV2 and TRBJ1-4; D gene ambiguous. V lost 5 bases and J lost 13, with 5 bases in between. The CDR3 spans 9 residues. CDR1 and CDR2 from the germline V gene are SNHLY and FYNNEI. CDR3 sequence reads: CASSLGLFF. The CDR3 DNA is TGTGCCAGCAGTTTAGGACTGTTTTTT.